This TCR beta chain was recovered during a study of vaccination effects on CD4 cells after COVID-19. Regarding the study as a whole: Only 1 of 255 vaccine-induced clones from healthy vaccinees cross-reacted with common cold coronaviruses. Researchers reported few convalescent patients and no early post-infection timepoints in the study.

The ends lost 5 bases at V and 4 bases at J; junction bases unmatched: 4. The germline V gene encodes CDR1 MNHEY and CDR2 SVGAGI. The CDR3 is 14 residues long. This clone was seen only once. The antigen remains undetermined. TCRdb keeps only in-frame clones here, not all; method: immunoSEQ multiplex PCR. The data show approximately 58,000 clones, about 80% seen once. Upon completion of approximately ten days in culture, CD4+ T cells were isolated. The source material was CD4+ T cells from PBMCs cultured without peptide, sampled before COVID-19 vaccination. V usage is TRBV6-5 and J usage is TRBJ2-5; TRBD2 agrees at 10 bases. The clonotype originates from a human donor who received a COVID-19 vaccine. The CDR3 is CASSTSGAGETQYF. Written as DNA, the CDR3 is TGTGCCAGCAGTACTAGCGGGGCGGGAGAGACCCAGTACTTC.